This TCR beta chain derives from a study of T-cell reconstitution after alpha-beta-depleted transplantation in children. Unique molecular identifiers were incorporated during preparation of the TCRbeta library. TCRdb reanalysed the PCR reads using MiXCR and keeps one entry per CDR3 protein. This table has around 600,000 distinct CDR3 sequences, over 9.5% appearing once. Per germline, CDR1 SGHTA and CDR2 FQGNSA. With 1 base clipped from V and 5 bases from J, the junction kept 6 bases outside the gene matches. The CDR3 contains 15 residues. J is TRBJ2-7 and V is TRBV7-2, with 9 bases lining up with TRBD1. This clonotype was sampled from a human donor who donated a stem cell graft to a child with acute myeloid leukemia. The starting material was PBMCs from the stem cell graft donor, obtained from the stem cell graft. The CDR3 DNA is TGTGCCAGCAGCTTAGTAAGGACAGGGGTGGACGAGCAGTACTTC. This codes for CASSLVRTGVDEQYF. The full variable domain, rest sourced from reference TRBV7-2 and TRBJ2-7, is GAGVSQSPSNKVTEKGKDVELRCDPISGHTALYWYRQSLGQGLEFLIYFQGNSAPDKSGLPSDRFSAERTGGSVSTLTIQRTQQEDSAVYLCASSLVRTGVDEQYFGPGTRLTVT.